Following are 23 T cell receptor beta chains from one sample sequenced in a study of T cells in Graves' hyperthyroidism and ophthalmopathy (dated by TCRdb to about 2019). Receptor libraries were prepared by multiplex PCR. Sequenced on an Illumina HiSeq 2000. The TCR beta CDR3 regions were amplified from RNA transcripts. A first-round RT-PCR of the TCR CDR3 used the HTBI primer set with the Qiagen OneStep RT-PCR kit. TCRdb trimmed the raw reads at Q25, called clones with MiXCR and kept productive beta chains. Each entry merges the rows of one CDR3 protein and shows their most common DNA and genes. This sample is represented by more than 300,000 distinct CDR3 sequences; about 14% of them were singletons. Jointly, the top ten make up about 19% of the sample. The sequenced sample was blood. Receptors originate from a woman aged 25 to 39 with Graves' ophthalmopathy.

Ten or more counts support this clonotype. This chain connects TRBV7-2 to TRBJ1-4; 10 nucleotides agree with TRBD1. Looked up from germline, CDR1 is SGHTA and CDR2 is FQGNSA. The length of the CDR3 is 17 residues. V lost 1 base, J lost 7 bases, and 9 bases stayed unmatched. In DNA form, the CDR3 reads TGTGCCAGCAGCTTAGAGGCTGACAGGGGGCCGAGTGAAAAACTGTTTTTT. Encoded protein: CASSLEADRGPSEKLFF.

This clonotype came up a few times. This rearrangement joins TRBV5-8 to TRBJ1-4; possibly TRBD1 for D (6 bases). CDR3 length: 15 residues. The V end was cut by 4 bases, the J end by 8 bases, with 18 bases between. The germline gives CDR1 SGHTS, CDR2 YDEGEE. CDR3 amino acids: CASSRPTTGNEKLFF. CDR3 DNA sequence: TGTGCCAGCAGCCGCCCCACCACAGGGAACGAAAAACTGTTTTTT.

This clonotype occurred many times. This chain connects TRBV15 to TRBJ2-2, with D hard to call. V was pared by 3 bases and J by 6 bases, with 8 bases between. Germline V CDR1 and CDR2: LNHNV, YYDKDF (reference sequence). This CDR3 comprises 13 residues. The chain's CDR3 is CATSSDRSGELFF. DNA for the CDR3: TGTGCCACCAGCAGCGATCGGTCCGGGGAGCTGTTTTTT.

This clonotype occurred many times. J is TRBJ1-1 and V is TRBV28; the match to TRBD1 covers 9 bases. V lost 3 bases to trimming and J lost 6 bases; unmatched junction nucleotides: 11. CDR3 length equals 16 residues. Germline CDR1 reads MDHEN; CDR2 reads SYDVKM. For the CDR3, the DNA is TGTGCCAGCAGTTTCGGACAGGGGAGATATTTCGCTGAAGCTTTCTTT. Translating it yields CASSFGQGRYFAEAFF.

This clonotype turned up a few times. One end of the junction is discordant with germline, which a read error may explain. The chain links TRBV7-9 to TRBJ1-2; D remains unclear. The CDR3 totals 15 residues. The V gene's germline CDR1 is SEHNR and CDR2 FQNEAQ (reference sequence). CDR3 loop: CASSSQLAPNYGYTF. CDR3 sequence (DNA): TGTGCCAGCAGCTCCCAATTAGCCCCTAATTATGGCTACACCTTC.

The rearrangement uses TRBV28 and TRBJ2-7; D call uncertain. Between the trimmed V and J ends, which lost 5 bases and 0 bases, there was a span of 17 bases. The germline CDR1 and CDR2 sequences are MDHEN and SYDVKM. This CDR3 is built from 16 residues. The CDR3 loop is CASSPTYSRISYEQYF. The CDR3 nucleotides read TGTGCCAGCAGTCCAACCTACAGCCGAATCTCCTACGAGCAGTACTTC.

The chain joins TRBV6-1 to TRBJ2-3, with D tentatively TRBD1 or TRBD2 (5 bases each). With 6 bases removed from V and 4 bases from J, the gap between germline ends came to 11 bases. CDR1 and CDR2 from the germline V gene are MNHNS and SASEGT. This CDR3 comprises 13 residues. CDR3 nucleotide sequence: TGTGCCAGCAGGGGACCACTGGCAGATACGCAGTATTTT. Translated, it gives CASRGPLADTQYF.

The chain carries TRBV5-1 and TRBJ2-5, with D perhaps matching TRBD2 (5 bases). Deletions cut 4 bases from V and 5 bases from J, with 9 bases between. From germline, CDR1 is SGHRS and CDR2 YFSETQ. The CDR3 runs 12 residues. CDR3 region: CASSVRGETQYF. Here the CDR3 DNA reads TGCGCCAGCAGCGTAAGAGGGGAGACCCAGTACTTC.

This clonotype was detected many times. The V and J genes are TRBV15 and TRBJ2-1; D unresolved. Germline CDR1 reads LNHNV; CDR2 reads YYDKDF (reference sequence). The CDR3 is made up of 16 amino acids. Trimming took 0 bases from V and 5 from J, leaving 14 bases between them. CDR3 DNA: TGTGCCACCAGCAGAGATCTCGGATTCGGTGACAATGAGCAGTTCTTC. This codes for CATSRDLGFGDNEQFF. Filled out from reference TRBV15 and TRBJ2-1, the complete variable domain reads DAMVIQNPRYQVTQFGKPVTLSCSQTLNHNVMYWYQQKSSQAPKLLFHYYDKDFNNEADTPDNFQSRRPNTSFCFLDIRSPGLGDTAMYLCATSRDLGFGDNEQFFGPGTRLTVL.

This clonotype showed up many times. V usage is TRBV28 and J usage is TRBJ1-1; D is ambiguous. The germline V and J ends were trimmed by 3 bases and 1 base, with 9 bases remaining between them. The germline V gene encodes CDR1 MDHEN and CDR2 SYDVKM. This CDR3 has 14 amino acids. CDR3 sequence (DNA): TGTGCCAGCAGTTTGCGAGGTCCGAACACTGAAGCTTTCTTT. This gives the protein CASSLRGPNTEAFF.

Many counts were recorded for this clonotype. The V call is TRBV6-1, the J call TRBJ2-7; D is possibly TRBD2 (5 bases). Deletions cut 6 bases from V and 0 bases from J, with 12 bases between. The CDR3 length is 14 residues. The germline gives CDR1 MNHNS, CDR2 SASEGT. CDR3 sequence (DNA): TGTGCCAGCAGCCGGAGGCCTAGCTCCTACGAGCAGTACTTC. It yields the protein CASSRRPSSYEQYF.

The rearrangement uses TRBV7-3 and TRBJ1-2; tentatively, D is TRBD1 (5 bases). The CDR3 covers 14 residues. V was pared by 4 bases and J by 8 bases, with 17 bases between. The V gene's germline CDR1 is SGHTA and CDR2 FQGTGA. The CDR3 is CASSSGLAGDGYTF. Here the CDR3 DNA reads TGTGCCAGCAGCTCCGGACTAGCGGGGGACGGCTACACCTTC.

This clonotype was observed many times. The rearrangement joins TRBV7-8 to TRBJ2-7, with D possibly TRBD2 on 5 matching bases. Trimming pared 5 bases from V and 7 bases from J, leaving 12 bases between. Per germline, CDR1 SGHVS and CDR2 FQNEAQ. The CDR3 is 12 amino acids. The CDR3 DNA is TGTGCCAGCAGCCCCGTCGAGGGAGAGCAGTACTTC. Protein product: CASSPVEGEQYF.

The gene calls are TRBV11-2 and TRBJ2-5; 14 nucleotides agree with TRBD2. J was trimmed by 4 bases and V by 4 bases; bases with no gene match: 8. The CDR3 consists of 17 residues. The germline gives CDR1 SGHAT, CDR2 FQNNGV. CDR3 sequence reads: CASSSEPGLAGGETQYF. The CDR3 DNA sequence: TGTGCCAGCAGCTCCGAACCCGGACTAGCGGGGGGAGAGACCCAGTACTTC.

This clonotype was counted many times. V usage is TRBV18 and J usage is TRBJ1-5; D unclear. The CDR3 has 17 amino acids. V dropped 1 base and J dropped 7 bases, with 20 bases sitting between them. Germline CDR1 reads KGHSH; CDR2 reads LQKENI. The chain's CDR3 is CASSPRRSQIGLQPQHF. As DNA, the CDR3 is TGTGCCAGCTCACCACGAAGATCCCAGATCGGTTTACAGCCCCAGCATTTT.

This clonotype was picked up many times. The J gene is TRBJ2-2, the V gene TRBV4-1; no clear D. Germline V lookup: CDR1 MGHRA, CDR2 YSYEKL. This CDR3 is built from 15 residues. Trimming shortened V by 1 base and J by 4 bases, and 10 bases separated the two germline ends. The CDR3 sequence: CASSQGWTLTGELFF. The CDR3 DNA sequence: TGCGCCAGCAGCCAAGGATGGACCCTCACCGGGGAGCTGTTTTTT.

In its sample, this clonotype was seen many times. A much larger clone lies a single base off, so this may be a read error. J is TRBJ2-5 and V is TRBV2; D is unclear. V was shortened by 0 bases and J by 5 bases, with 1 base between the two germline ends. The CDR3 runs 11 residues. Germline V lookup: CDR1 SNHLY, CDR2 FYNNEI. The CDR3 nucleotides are TGTGCCAGCAGTGAAGCGGAGACCCAGTACTTC. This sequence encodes CASSEAETQYF.

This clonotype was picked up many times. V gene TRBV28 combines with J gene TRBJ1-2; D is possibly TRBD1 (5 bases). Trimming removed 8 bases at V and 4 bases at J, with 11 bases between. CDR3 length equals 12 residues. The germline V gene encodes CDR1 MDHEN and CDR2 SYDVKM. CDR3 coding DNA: TGTGCCAGCCTGTCAGGGATCTATGGCTACACCTTC. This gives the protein CASLSGIYGYTF.

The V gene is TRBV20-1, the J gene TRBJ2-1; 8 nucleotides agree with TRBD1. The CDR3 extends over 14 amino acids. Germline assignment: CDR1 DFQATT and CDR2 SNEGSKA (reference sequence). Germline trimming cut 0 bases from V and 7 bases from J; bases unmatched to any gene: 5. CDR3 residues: CSAREDRVQNEQFF. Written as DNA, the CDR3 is TGCAGTGCTAGAGAGGACAGGGTGCAAAATGAGCAGTTCTTC.

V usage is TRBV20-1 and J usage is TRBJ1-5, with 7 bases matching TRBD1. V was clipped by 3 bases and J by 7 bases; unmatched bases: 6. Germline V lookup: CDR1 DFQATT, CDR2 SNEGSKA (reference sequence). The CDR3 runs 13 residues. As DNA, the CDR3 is TGCAGTGCTAGTGGGGCAGGGGGGCAGCCCCAGCATTTT. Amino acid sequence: CSASGAGGQPQHF.

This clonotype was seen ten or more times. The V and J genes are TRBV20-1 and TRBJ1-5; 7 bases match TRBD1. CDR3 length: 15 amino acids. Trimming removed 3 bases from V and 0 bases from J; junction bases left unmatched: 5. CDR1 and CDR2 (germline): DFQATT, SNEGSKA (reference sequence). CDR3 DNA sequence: TGCAGTGCTAGGTCGGGACAGATTAGCAATCAGCCCCAGCATTTT. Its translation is CSARSGQISNQPQHF.

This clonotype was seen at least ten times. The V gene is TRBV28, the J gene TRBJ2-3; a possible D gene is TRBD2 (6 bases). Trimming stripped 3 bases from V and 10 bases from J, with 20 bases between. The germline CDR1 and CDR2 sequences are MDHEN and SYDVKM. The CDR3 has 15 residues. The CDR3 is CASSFRRGRFEAQYF. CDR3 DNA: TGTGCCAGCAGTTTCCGAAGAGGGAGGTTTGAAGCGCAGTATTTT.

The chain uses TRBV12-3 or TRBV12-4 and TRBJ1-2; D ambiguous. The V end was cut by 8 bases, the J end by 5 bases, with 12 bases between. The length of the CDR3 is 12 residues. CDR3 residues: CASGKIPYGYTF. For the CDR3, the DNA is TGTGCCAGCGGCAAGATTCCTTATGGCTACACCTTC.